The 8 T cell receptor beta chains reported below all come from one sample, sequenced in a study of cytomegalovirus exposure and HLA in healthy donors. The study ran its PCR with 60 Vbeta and 13 Jbeta primers. TCRdb's copy holds only in-frame clones and misses some; the assay was immunoSEQ multiplex PCR. This table has approximately 130,000 clones, about 87% appearing once. Sequencing was carried out using PBMCs. The receptors here all came from a woman between 25 and 40 years old in good health and CMV-seronegative.

The V and J genes are TRBV6-1 and TRBJ2-1, with 10 positions matching TRBD2. The CDR3 contains 16 residues. The germline gives CDR1 MNHNS, CDR2 SASEGT. The junction had 10 bases not matched to a gene; V was cut back by 2 bases and J by 9 bases. The CDR3 region is CASSERERGGQVEQFF. CDR3 coding DNA: TGTGCCAGCAGTGAAAGGGAGCGGGGGGGTCAGGTTGAGCAGTTCTTC.

The chain couples TRBV18 to TRBJ2-7; 7 nucleotides match TRBD2. Trimming removed 5 bases from V and 7 bases from J; junction bases left unmatched: 8. CDR3 length equals 13 residues. CDR1 and CDR2 (germline): KGHSH, LQKENI. CDR3 DNA: TGTGCCAGCTCAGCGACTAGCCGGGGTGAGCAGTACTTC. This encodes CASSATSRGEQYF.

The chain joins TRBV7-2 to TRBJ2-7; D gene ambiguous. Per the germline V gene, CDR1 is SGHTA and CDR2 is FQGNSA. The V gene lost 4 bases and the J gene lost 2 bases, with 12 bases spanning the gap. This CDR3 region has 14 residues. The CDR3 sequence is CASSSRPAPYEQYF. The CDR3 nucleotides are TGTGCCAGCAGCTCTAGGCCGGCCCCCTACGAGCAGTACTTC. The full variable domain, with the rest looked up from reference TRBV7-2 and TRBJ2-7, is GAGVSQSPSNKVTEKGKDVELRCDPISGHTALYWYRQSLGQGLEFLIYFQGNSAPDKSGLPSDRFSAERTGGSVSTLTIQRTQQEDSAVYLCASSSRPAPYEQYFGPGTRLTVT.

This clone is a singleton in its sample. The chain is built from TRBV4-1 and TRBJ1-1; D may be TRBD1 (5 bases). This CDR3 is 17 amino acids long. The V end was cut by 0 bases, the J end by 3 bases, with 17 bases between. CDR1 is MGHRA, CDR2 YSYEKL, per germline. Here the CDR3 DNA reads TGCGCCAGCAGCCAAGACCCTTGGGGCGGACGGGACACTGAAGCTTTCTTT. Encoded protein: CASSQDPWGGRDTEAFF.

This rearrangement joins TRBV30 to TRBJ1-4; D is ambiguous. The germline V gene encodes CDR1 GTSNPN and CDR2 SVGIG (reference sequence). The V end lost 2 bases, the J end lost 11 bases, and 12 bases lay between the germline ends. This CDR3 is 12 amino acids long. The CDR3 nucleotides are TGTGCCTGGAGTTCTGAGGGTTCGAAACTGTTTTTT. This translates into CAWSSEGSKLFF. The entire variable domain, with the rest obtained from reference TRBV30 and TRBJ1-4, is as follows: SQTIHQWPATLVQPVGSPLSLECTVEGTSNPNLYWYRQAAGRGLQLLFYSVGIGQISSEVPQNLSASRPQDRQFILSSKKLLLSDSGFYLCAWSSEGSKLFFGSGTQLSVL.

This chain connects TRBV5-6 to TRBJ2-6, with D possibly being TRBD1 (5 bases). This CDR3 comprises 17 residues. CDR1 and CDR2 from the germline V gene are SGHDT and YYEEEE. Trimming left V 2 bases short and J 4 bases short, with 16 bases between. CDR3 protein: CASSFLSRATGANVLTF. In DNA, the CDR3 is TGTGCCAGCAGCTTCCTCTCCAGGGCGACCGGGGCCAACGTCCTGACTTTC.

CDR3 sequence: CASSIGARGRNQPQHF. CDR3 bases: TGTGCCAGTAGTATCGGAGCTCGAGGGCGCAATCAGCCCCAGCATTTT. The rearrangement joins TRBV19 to TRBJ1-5; D ambiguous. The CDR3 has 16 amino acids. Trimming took 3 bases from V and 2 from J, leaving 14 bases between them. Germline CDR1 and CDR2: LNHDA and SQIVND (reference sequence).

The rearrangement links TRBV5-4 to TRBJ1-2, with TRBD1 matching over 7 bases. The CDR3 is made up of 17 amino acids. Germline trimming cut 4 bases from V and 5 bases from J; bases unmatched to any gene: 17. In germline, CDR1 is SGHNT, CDR2 YYREEE (reference sequence). CDR3 protein: CASSGGTADTIEYGYTF. In DNA, the CDR3 is TGTGCCAGCAGCGGTGGGACAGCCGACACGATTGAATATGGCTACACCTTC.